What follows are 2 T cell receptor beta chains derived from one specimen sequenced in a study of cytomegalovirus exposure and HLA in healthy donors. This PCR relied on a set of 60 Vbeta primers and 13 Jbeta primers. Profiled with immunoSEQ multiplex PCR; TCRdb holds only in-frame clones, not every one. Among roughly 89,000 clones, 80% were seen once, and the ten largest hold around 2%. Sequenced input: PBMCs. The receptors shown here come from a young man in good health and CMV-seronegative.

This clone was found a few times. The chain combines TRBV7-8 with TRBJ1-3; no firm D call. Germline V gene lookup returns CDR1 SGHVS and CDR2 FQNEAQ. This CDR3 contains 17 residues. Trimming pared 0 bases from V and 0 bases from J, leaving 12 bases between. The CDR3 coding sequence is TGTGCCAGCAGCTTAGCGATGATGAGTGCCTCTGGAAACACCATATATTTT. Its translation: CASSLAMMSASGNTIYF. Full variable domain (remainder filled in from reference TRBV7-8 and TRBJ1-3): GAGVSQSPRYKVAKRGQDVALRCDPISGHVSLFWYQQALGQGPEFLTYFQNEAQLDKSGLPSDRFFAERPEGSVSTLKIQRTQQEDSAVYLCASSLAMMSASGNTIYFGEGSWLTVV.

This clone has just one count. J is TRBJ2-7 and V is TRBV6-5; weak D call: TRBD1 (5 bases). This CDR3 is built from 12 residues. V was trimmed by 8 bases and J by 2 bases, leaving 10 bases between them. The germline gives CDR1 MNHEY, CDR2 SVGAGI. CDR3 amino acids: CASFDSPYEQYF. The DNA of the CDR3 is TGTGCCAGCTTCGACAGCCCCTACGAGCAGTACTTC.